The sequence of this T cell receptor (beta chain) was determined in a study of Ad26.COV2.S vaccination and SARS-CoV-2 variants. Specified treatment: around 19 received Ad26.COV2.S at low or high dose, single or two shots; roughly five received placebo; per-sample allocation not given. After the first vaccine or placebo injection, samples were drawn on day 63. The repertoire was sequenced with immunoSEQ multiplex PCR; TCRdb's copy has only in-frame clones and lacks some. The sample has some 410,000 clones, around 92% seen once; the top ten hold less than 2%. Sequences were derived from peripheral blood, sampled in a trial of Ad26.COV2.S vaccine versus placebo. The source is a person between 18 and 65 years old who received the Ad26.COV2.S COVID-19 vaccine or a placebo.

This CDR3 is CASSLYYTIYF. The DNA of the CDR3 is TGTGCCAGCAGCTTATACTACACCATATATTTT. The chain has TRBV7-2 and TRBJ1-3, with D uncertain. With 2 bases removed from V and 8 bases from J, the gap between germline ends came to 4 bases. CDR3 length equals 11 residues. CDR1 and CDR2 from the germline V gene are SGHTA and FQGNSA.